A single sample is the source of the 25 T cell receptor beta chains below, sequenced in a study of Ad26.COV2.S vaccination and SARS-CoV-2 variants. Assay used: immunoSEQ multiplex PCR; TCRdb lists only in-frame clones, some missing. The sample records 180,000 or so clones, about 83% being singletons. The sample in question was peripheral blood, obtained after recovery from COVID-19. The receptors were gathered from a human donor who had recovered from COVID-19.

The chain recombines TRBV10-3 with TRBJ2-2; 9 nucleotides line up with TRBD2. The CDR3 runs 14 residues. CDR1 and CDR2 from the germline V gene are ENHRY and SYGVKD. Unmatched junction bases numbered 3, after V lost 2 bases and J lost 8 bases. This chain's CDR3 is CAISEPLAGGELFF. CDR3 bases: TGTGCCATCAGTGAGCCCCTAGCGGGAGGGGAGCTGTTTTTT.

This rearrangement joins TRBV5-4 to TRBJ2-5; 11 positions match TRBD2. The germline gives CDR1 SGHNT, CDR2 YYREEE (reference sequence). J was trimmed by 2 bases and V by 0 bases; bases with no gene match: 0. The CDR3 contains 15 residues. The CDR3 nucleotides are TGTGCCAGCAGCTTGGGACTAGCGGGACAAGAGACCCAGTACTTC. Amino acid sequence: CASSLGLAGQETQYF.

The rearrangement uses TRBV2 and TRBJ1-2; D ambiguous. The CDR3 spans 13 residues. The V and J ends lost 7 bases and 7 bases respectively, with 16 bases between them. Germline assignment: CDR1 SNHLY and CDR2 FYNNEI. Here the CDR3 DNA reads TGTGCCAGCACTCGGGAGGGTGCGGGTGGCTACACCTTC. The encoded protein is CASTREGAGGYTF.

V is TRBV2 and J is TRBJ1-6; D not resolved. V lost 8 bases and J 2 bases, leaving 4 bases between the germline ends. CDR1 is SNHLY, CDR2 FYNNEI, per germline. This CDR3 contains 12 residues. CDR3 in amino acids: CASRAYNSPLHF. The CDR3 DNA sequence: TGTGCCAGCCGGGCCTATAATTCACCCCTCCACTTT.

In its sample, this clone was seen a few times. The chain has TRBV7-3 and TRBJ2-2, with unresolved D. This CDR3 comprises 16 residues. CDR1 is SGHTA, CDR2 FQGTGA, per germline. V lost 0 bases, J lost 4 bases, and 12 bases lay in between. As DNA, the CDR3 is TGTGCCAGCAGCTTAACAGGGATGACTGCCACCGGGGAGCTGTTTTTT. It encodes CASSLTGMTATGELFF.

The chain recombines TRBV6-5 with TRBJ2-1; 13 positions agree with TRBD2. Germline-derived CDR1 and CDR2 are MNHEY and SVGAGI. The length of the CDR3 is 12 residues. J lost 8 bases, V lost 8 bases, and 0 bases had no gene match. Written as DNA, the CDR3 is TGTGCCAGCGGACTAGCGGGAGATGAGCAGTTCTTC. This translates into CASGLAGDEQFF.

In this sample, this clone turned up a few times. This rearrangement joins TRBV6-5 to TRBJ1-6; D is possibly TRBD1 (6 bases). The CDR3 loop spans 15 amino acids. V was trimmed by 2 bases and J by 7 bases, leaving 12 bases between them. CDR1 is MNHEY, CDR2 SVGAGI, per germline. The CDR3 region has the DNA TGTGCCAGCAGTTACACGGGACACCCCAATTCACCCCTCCACTTT. This gives the protein CASSYTGHPNSPLHF.

This rearrangement joins TRBV6-2 or TRBV6-3 to TRBJ1-1, with 10 bases lining up with TRBD1. From germline, CDR1 is MNHEY and CDR2 SVGEGT. CDR3 size: 16 residues. J was trimmed by 6 bases and V by 4 bases; bases with no gene match: 11. CDR3: CASSSTRTGGSSEAFF. The CDR3 nucleotides are TGTGCCAGCAGTTCCACTCGGACAGGGGGGAGCTCTGAAGCTTTCTTT.

The chain employs TRBV19 and TRBJ1-6, with TRBD1 identical over 9 bases. CDR1 is LNHDA and CDR2 is SQIVND in the germline V gene (reference sequence). The CDR3 is made up of 15 amino acids. The ends lost 4 bases at V and 9 bases at J; junction bases unmatched: 7. For the CDR3, the DNA is TGTGCCAGTAGTACACGGACAGGGGTGGTTTCACCCCTCCACTTT. Protein sequence: CASSTRTGVVSPLHF.

The rearrangement links TRBV3-1 (or the pseudogene TRBV3-2) to TRBJ2-1; 10 bases are shared with TRBD1. V was clipped by 3 bases and J by 9 bases; unmatched bases: 8. The CDR3 contains 15 residues. Germline CDR1 and CDR2: LGHDT and YNNKEL (reference sequence). The CDR3 loop is CASSQRQGAFPEQFF. The CDR3 bases are TGTGCCAGCAGCCAGAGACAGGGGGCGTTTCCTGAGCAGTTCTTC.

V usage is TRBV13 and J usage is TRBJ2-2, with D possibly being TRBD1 (5 bases). Trimming stripped 8 bases from V and 6 bases from J, with 16 bases between. From germline, CDR1 is PRHDT and CDR2 FYEKMQ (reference sequence). The CDR3 spans 14 residues. CDR3 in DNA: TGTGCCAGCCCTAAGGGGCGCGTTTCCGGGGAGCTGTTTTTT. Its translation is CASPKGRVSGELFF.

This clone appeared once. V and J are TRBV6-6 and TRBJ1-1; D remains unclear. V was trimmed by 9 bases and J by 5 bases, leaving 10 bases between them. This CDR3 has 11 residues. CDR1 and CDR2 (germline): MNHNY, SVGAGI (reference sequence). The CDR3 sequence is CASVDVTEAFF. CDR3 in DNA: TGTGCCAGTGTGGACGTGACTGAAGCTTTCTTT.

V usage is TRBV5-1 and J usage is TRBJ2-3; TRBD2 agrees at 9 bases. Trimming at V came to 0 bases and at J to 1 base, leaving 3 bases not matched to a gene. CDR3 length: 16 amino acids. Looked up from germline, CDR1 is SGHRS and CDR2 is YFSETQ. CDR3 residues: CASSLAVAGGTDTQYF. CDR3 nucleotides: TGCGCCAGCAGCTTGGCGGTAGCGGGGGGCACAGATACGCAGTATTTT.

The chain couples TRBV3-1 (or the pseudogene TRBV3-2) to TRBJ2-6; D ambiguous. The V and J ends lost 0 bases and 2 bases respectively, with 8 bases between them. CDR1 and CDR2 (germline): LGHDT, YNNKEL (reference sequence). This CDR3 has 16 amino acids. CDR3 in amino acids: CASSQDRLTGANVLTF. CDR3 DNA: TGTGCCAGCAGCCAAGATAGGCTAACTGGGGCCAACGTCCTGACTTTC.

CDR3 residues: CASGASSYNYGYTF. CDR3 sequence (DNA): TGCGCCAGCGGAGCAAGCTCTTATAACTATGGCTACACCTTC. This rearrangement joins TRBV10-2 to TRBJ1-2; D uncertain. The CDR3 length is 14 residues. Per the germline V gene, CDR1 is WSHSY and CDR2 is SAAADI. Trimming pared 8 bases from V and 1 base from J, leaving 14 bases between.

With regard to this clone: At one of its ends the junction is not consistent with the germline gene, which may arise from a read error. V is TRBV7-7 and J is TRBJ1-5, with 7 positions matching TRBD1. The germline V gene encodes CDR1 SSHAT and CDR2 FNYEAQ (reference sequence). CDR3 length equals 17 residues. The CDR3 DNA reads TGTGCTAGCAGCTTAGCGGGATTTCCGGGACAGCATCAGCCCCAGCATTTT. This codes for CASSLAGFPGQHQPQHF.

The V call is TRBV19, the J call TRBJ1-3; D possibly corresponds to TRBD1 (5 bases). Germline V lookup: CDR1 LNHDA, CDR2 SQIVND (reference sequence). Trimming stripped 6 bases from V and 0 bases from J, with 12 bases between. The CDR3 consists of 15 residues. CDR3 in amino acids: CASRRDDISGNTIYF. The CDR3 nucleotides are TGTGCCAGTAGGAGGGACGACATCTCTGGAAACACCATATATTTT.

The genes are TRBV5-4 and TRBJ2-3; TRBD2 agrees at 11 bases. The ends lost 4 bases at V and 6 bases at J; junction bases unmatched: 4. Germline assignment: CDR1 SGHNT and CDR2 YYREEE (reference sequence). CDR3 size: 14 residues. The CDR3 loop reads CASSITSGSDTQYF. The CDR3 DNA sequence: TGTGCCAGCAGCATAACTAGCGGGAGTGATACGCAGTATTTT.

The J gene is TRBJ1-2, the V gene TRBV11-2; D gene ambiguous. Trimming stripped 1 base from V and 0 bases from J, with 9 bases between. Germline CDR1 is SGHAT and CDR2 is FQNNGV. The CDR3 covers 15 residues. The DNA for the CDR3 is TGTGCCAGCAGCTTAGGAACGGGTCCTAACTATGGCTACACCTTC. Protein product: CASSLGTGPNYGYTF.

This clone has a handful of counts. V is TRBV24-1 and J is TRBJ1-6; no definite D call. The V end was cut by 11 bases, the J end by 3 bases, with 19 bases between. Per the germline V gene, CDR1 is KGHDR and CDR2 is SFDVKD. The CDR3 loop spans 16 amino acids. CDR3 sequence (DNA): TGTGCCATCCTCTTCAACGAAGGCGGCTATAATTCACCCCTCCACTTT. This sequence encodes CAILFNEGGYNSPLHF.

The chain has TRBV12-3 or TRBV12-4 and TRBJ1-1; D ambiguous. The CDR3 is 11 amino acids. The germline V and J ends were trimmed by 2 bases and 11 bases, with 9 bases remaining between them. CDR3 loop: CASSLTDWAFF. The CDR3 DNA is TGTGCCAGCAGTTTAACAGATTGGGCTTTCTTT.

The rearrangement links TRBV9 to TRBJ2-5; 7 bases fit TRBD1. CDR1 is SGDLS and CDR2 is YYNGEE in the germline V gene. The CDR3 length is 14 residues. The V gene end was trimmed by 0 bases and the J gene end by 6 bases; junction bases not matched to a gene: 5. The CDR3 DNA follows: TGTGCCAGCAGCGTAGCCTCAGGGGGAAAGACCCAGTACTTC. Encoded protein: CASSVASGGKTQYF.

The chain couples TRBV7-9 to TRBJ1-5; possibly TRBD1 for D (5 bases). This CDR3 contains 15 residues. Looked up from germline, CDR1 is SEHNR and CDR2 is FQNEAQ (reference sequence). V was trimmed by 3 bases and J by 1 base, leaving 10 bases between them. The CDR3 is CASSFGDLSNQPQHF. The CDR3 DNA sequence: TGTGCCAGCAGCTTTGGGGACCTGAGCAATCAGCCCCAGCATTTT.

The chain couples TRBV28 to TRBJ2-7, with D perhaps TRBD1 (5 bases). Germline lookup yields CDR1 MDHEN and CDR2 SYDVKM. The CDR3 covers 17 residues. V lost 3 bases and J 4 bases, leaving 22 bases between the germline ends. DNA for the CDR3: TGTGCCAGCAGTTTTCTTCTAGGGGCCCAAGACTTTTACGAGCAGTACTTC. Amino acid sequence: CASSFLLGAQDFYEQYF.

The J gene is TRBJ2-1, the V gene TRBV24-1; D is ambiguous. V was shortened by 1 base and J by 5 bases, with 11 bases between the two germline ends. Germline V gene lookup returns CDR1 KGHDR and CDR2 SFDVKD. The CDR3 is 15 residues long. CDR3 region: CATSDFLHINNEQFF. Written as DNA, the CDR3 is TGTGCCACCAGTGATTTTTTACACATTAACAATGAGCAGTTCTTC.